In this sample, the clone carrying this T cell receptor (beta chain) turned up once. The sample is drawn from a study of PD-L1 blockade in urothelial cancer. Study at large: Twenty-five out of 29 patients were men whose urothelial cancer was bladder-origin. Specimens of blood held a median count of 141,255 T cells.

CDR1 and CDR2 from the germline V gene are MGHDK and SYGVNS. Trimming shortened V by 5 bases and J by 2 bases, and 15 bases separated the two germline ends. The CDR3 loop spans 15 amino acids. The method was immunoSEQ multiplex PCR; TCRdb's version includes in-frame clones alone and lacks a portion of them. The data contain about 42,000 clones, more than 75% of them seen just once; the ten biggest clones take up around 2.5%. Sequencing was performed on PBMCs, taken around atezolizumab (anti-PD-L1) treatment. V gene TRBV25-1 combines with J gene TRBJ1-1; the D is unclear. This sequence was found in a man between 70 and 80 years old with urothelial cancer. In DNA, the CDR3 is TGTGCCAGCAGTCCCCGCGGGGAAAGAAACACTGAAGCTTTCTTT. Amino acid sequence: CASSPRGERNTEAFF.